Below, 11 T cell receptor beta chains from the same sample are listed, as sequenced in a study of PD-L1 blockade in urothelial cancer. Assay used: immunoSEQ multiplex PCR; TCRdb lists only in-frame clones, some missing. The sample lists under 40,000 clones; around 90% were seen once. The sequences come from PBMCs, collected around atezolizumab (anti-PD-L1) treatment. Every receptor here comes from a man aged 65-85 years with urothelial cancer.

This chain connects TRBV6-5 to TRBJ1-1, with D unclear. Germline assignment: CDR1 MNHEY and CDR2 SVGAGI. The CDR3 loop spans 13 amino acids. V lost 2 bases and J lost 6, with 10 bases in between. CDR3 nucleotide sequence: TGTGCCAGCAGTTACGAAAGGGAGGCTGAAGCTTTCTTT. It yields the protein CASSYEREAEAFF.

V gene TRBV5-1 combines with J gene TRBJ1-2; TRBD1 might be the D (6 bases). Trimming removed 4 bases from V and 0 bases from J, with 13 bases in between. CDR1 is SGHRS, CDR2 YFSETQ, per germline. The CDR3 covers 15 residues. CDR3 region: CASSPAQGPNYGYTF. CDR3 nucleotides: TGCGCCAGCAGCCCAGCACAGGGCCCTAACTATGGCTACACCTTC.

The genes are TRBV28 and TRBJ1-5; 8 bases align to TRBD1. The CDR3 extends over 14 amino acids. Germline values: CDR1 MDHEN, CDR2 SYDVKM. V shed 5 bases and J 7 bases; nucleotides not matched to a gene: 7. CDR3 protein: CASSAMTGVQPQHF. The CDR3 bases are TGTGCCAGCAGTGCGATGACAGGGGTCCAGCCCCAGCATTTT. Full variable domain (outside the CDR3, taken from reference TRBV28 and TRBJ1-5): DVKVTQSSRYLVKRTGEKVFLECVQDMDHENMFWYRQDPGLGLRLIYFSYDVKMKEKGDIPEGYSVSREKKERFSLILESASTNQTSMYLCASSAMTGVQPQHFGDGTRLSIL.

This chain connects TRBV9 to TRBJ1-2; tentatively, D is TRBD1 (6 bases). V lost 0 bases to trimming and J lost 2 bases, with 11 bases between them. Germline V lookup: CDR1 SGDLS, CDR2 YYNGEE. The CDR3 sequence is 15 residues long. The CDR3 protein is CASSVDRVLNYGYTF. The CDR3 bases are TGTGCCAGCAGCGTAGACAGGGTCCTCAACTATGGCTACACCTTC. The entire variable domain, with the rest obtained from reference TRBV9 and TRBJ1-2, is as follows: DSGVTQTPKHLITATGQRVTLRCSPRSGDLSVYWYQQSLDQGLQFLIQYYNGEERAKGNILERFSAQQFPDLHSELNLSSLELGDSALYFCASSVDRVLNYGYTFGSGTRLTVV.

This sequence joins TRBV28 and TRBJ2-1; 10 bases are a match to TRBD2. CDR1 and CDR2 (germline): MDHEN, SYDVKM. The V segment lost 2 bases and the J segment 8 bases; nucleotides outside the gene matches: 24. The CDR3 consists of 21 residues. CDR3 nucleotide sequence: TGTGCCAGCAGTTTAACCCGCCTAGCGGGAGACGGTTTTCATCGAATTTATGAGCAGTTCTTC. This sequence encodes CASSLTRLAGDGFHRIYEQFF.

The chain is built from TRBV19 and TRBJ2-1, with 7 bases identical to TRBD2. The CDR3 covers 17 residues. Germline V CDR1 and CDR2: LNHDA, SQIVND (reference sequence). Losses at the gene ends were 2 bases for V and 1 base for J; bases not matched to a gene: 8. For the CDR3, the DNA is TGTGCCAGTAGTATAATTGGGGGAGGGCCTTCCTACAATGAGCAGTTCTTC. Protein sequence: CASSIIGGGPSYNEQFF.

This chain uses TRBV5-1 with TRBJ2-7; TRBD2 matches 8 bases. The CDR3 spans 17 residues. V lost 0 bases to trimming and J lost 5 bases; unmatched junction nucleotides: 13. The germline CDR1 and CDR2 sequences are SGHRS and YFSETQ. CDR3 bases: TGCGCCAGCAGCTTGGGGACTAGCAGAGCTACTCTCCACGAGCAGTACTTC. The encoded protein is CASSLGTSRATLHEQYF. Variable domain in full (rest from reference TRBV5-1 and TRBJ2-7): KAGVTQTPRYLIKTRGQQVTLSCSPISGHRSVSWYQQTPGQGLQFLFEYFSETQRNKGNFPGRFSGRQFSNSRSEMNVSTLELGDSALYLCASSLGTSRATLHEQYFGPGTRLTVT.

The chain carries TRBV9 and TRBJ2-1; TRBD2 matches 8 bases. Germline V CDR1 and CDR2: SGDLS, YYNGEE. V lost 3 bases, J lost 4 bases, and 6 bases stayed unmatched. The CDR3 has 15 amino acids. CDR3 sequence: CASSAGSGVYNEQFF. The DNA of the CDR3 is TGTGCCAGCAGCGCCGGTAGCGGGGTATACAATGAGCAGTTCTTC.

The chain links TRBV28 to TRBJ2-7; D might be TRBD1 (6 bases). CDR3 size: 14 residues. Germline V gene data show CDR1 as MDHEN and CDR2 as SYDVKM. Trimming took off 6 bases at V and 0 bases at J, with 12 bases between the two ends. This CDR3 reads CASSPGTHSYEQYF. The CDR3 DNA follows: TGTGCCAGCAGCCCCGGGACACACTCCTACGAGCAGTACTTC.

Here the CDR3 reads CASSLGQGKGGEQYF. For the CDR3, the DNA is TGTGCCAGCAGTTTGGGACAGGGAAAAGGAGGAGAGCAGTACTTC. J is TRBJ2-7 and V is TRBV27, with 9 bases matching TRBD1. Germline assignment: CDR1 MNHEY and CDR2 SMNVEV (reference sequence). The junction had 10 bases not matched to a gene; V was cut back by 3 bases and J by 7 bases. The CDR3 is 15 amino acids.

A word on this clone: Compared with germline, one end of the junction differs, possibly owing to a read error. This sequence joins TRBV5-1 and TRBJ2-7; 9 bases map to TRBD2. This CDR3 region has 14 residues. The germline CDR1 and CDR2 sequences are SGHRS and YFSETQ. CDR3: CASRLGLAATPQYF. The CDR3 nucleotides are TGCGCCAGCAGGTTGGGACTAGCAGCTACCCCGCAGTACTTC.